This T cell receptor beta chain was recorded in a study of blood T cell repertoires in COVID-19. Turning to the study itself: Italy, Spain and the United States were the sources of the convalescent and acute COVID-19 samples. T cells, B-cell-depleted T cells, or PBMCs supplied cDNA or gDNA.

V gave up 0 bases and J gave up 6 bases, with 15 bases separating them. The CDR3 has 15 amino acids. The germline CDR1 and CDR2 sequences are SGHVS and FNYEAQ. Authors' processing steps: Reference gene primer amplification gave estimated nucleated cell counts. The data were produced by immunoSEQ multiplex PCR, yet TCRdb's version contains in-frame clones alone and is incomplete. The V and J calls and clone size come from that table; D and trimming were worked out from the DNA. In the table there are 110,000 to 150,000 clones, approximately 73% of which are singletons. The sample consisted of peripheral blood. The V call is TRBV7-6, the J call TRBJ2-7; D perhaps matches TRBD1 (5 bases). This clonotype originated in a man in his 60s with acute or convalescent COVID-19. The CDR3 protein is CASSLAAGPRSEQYF. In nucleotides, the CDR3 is TGTGCCAGCAGCTTAGCGGCAGGGCCACGATCCGAGCAGTACTTC. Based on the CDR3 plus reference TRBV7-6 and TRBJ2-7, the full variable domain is GAGVSQSPRYKVTKRGQDVALRCDPISGHVSLYWYRQALGQGPEFLTYFNYEAQQDKSGLPNDRFSAERPEGSISTLTIQRTEQRDSAMYRCASSLAAGPRSEQYFGPGTRLTVT.